This passage covers 13 T cell receptor beta chains from one sample sequenced in a study of cytotoxic CD8 clonotypes in ibrutinib-treated CLL. The assay was immunoSEQ multiplex PCR, and TCRdb's table has in-frame clones only and misses some. There are approximately 45,000 clones in the sample; 65% to 70% occur only once, and roughly 21% lies in the top ten. Source: PBMCs, taken after 24 months of ibrutinib treatment. Source of these receptors: a human donor with chronic lymphocytic leukemia.

The rearrangement joins TRBV15 to TRBJ1-2; the D is unclear. V gave up 0 bases and J gave up 6 bases, with 11 bases separating them. Germline values: CDR1 LNHNV, CDR2 YYDKDF (reference sequence). There are 14 residues in the CDR3. The CDR3 reads CATSRERVLDGYTF. CDR3 DNA sequence: TGTGCCACCAGCAGAGAGCGGGTTCTAGATGGCTACACCTTC.

This CDR3 reads CASSLQGRYTEAFF. In DNA, the CDR3 is TGTGCCAGCAGTCTCCAGGGGCGCTACACTGAAGCTTTCTTT. The rearrangement uses TRBV27 and TRBJ1-1; D may be TRBD1 (6 bases). V lost 5 bases and J 3 bases, leaving 13 bases between the germline ends. Per the germline V gene, CDR1 is MNHEY and CDR2 is SMNVEV (reference sequence). The CDR3 totals 14 residues.

Only one count was recorded for this clone. The CDR3 nucleotides read TGCGCCAGCACCTTTCGAACGCCTAACAGGGGTAGTAGTCGGAACACTGAAGCTTTCTTT. Translated: CASTFRTPNRGSSRNTEAFF. The chain employs TRBV4-1 and TRBJ1-1, with 7 bases that match TRBD1. V shed 7 bases, J shed 1 base, and the junction held 24 bases outside the gene matches. CDR1 is MGHRA and CDR2 is YSYEKL in the germline V gene. CDR3 size: 20 residues.

The chain has TRBV2 and TRBJ2-3, with a possible D match to TRBD2 (6 bases). Germline-derived CDR1 and CDR2 are SNHLY and FYNNEI. Deletions cut 3 bases from V and 6 bases from J, with 13 bases between. The CDR3 extends over 14 amino acids. The CDR3 bases are TGTGCCAGCAGTGAGAATAGCGGTTCTGATACGCAGTATTTT. Residues: CASSENSGSDTQYF.

This clone was found a few times. The J gene is TRBJ1-2, the V gene TRBV6-1; a weak D match, TRBD1 (6 bases). Looked up from germline, CDR1 is MNHNS and CDR2 is SASEGT. The CDR3 is 11 residues long. V was pared by 5 bases and J by 8 bases, with 9 bases between. Here the CDR3 DNA reads TGTGCCAGCAGTAGGGGGAGCGGCTACACCTTC. Translation gives CASSRGSGYTF.

In this sample, this clone turned up a few times. This chain links TRBV4-1 with TRBJ2-7; TRBD2 matches 8 bases. After removal of 0 bases from V and 2 bases from J, the junction contained 6 bases not matched to a gene. This CDR3 has 16 residues. Germline CDR1 MGHRA, CDR2 YSYEKL. The CDR3 loop reads CASSQDRASGPYEQYF. For the CDR3, the DNA is TGCGCCAGCAGCCAAGATAGGGCTAGCGGGCCCTACGAGCAGTACTTC.

The V call is TRBV15, the J call TRBJ1-1; the D is unclear. The germline V and J ends were trimmed by 0 bases and 0 bases, with 8 bases remaining between them. The germline V gene has CDR1 LNHNV and CDR2 YYDKDF (reference sequence). The CDR3 length is 15 residues. CDR3 in amino acids: CATSRDYTLNTEAFF. CDR3 DNA: TGTGCCACCAGCAGAGATTACACTCTGAACACTGAAGCTTTCTTT.

The J gene is TRBJ1-3, the V gene TRBV2, with D perhaps TRBD1 (5 bases). Trimming removed 3 bases at V and 0 bases at J, with 9 bases between. The germline gives CDR1 SNHLY, CDR2 FYNNEI. This CDR3 comprises 15 residues. CDR3 DNA sequence: TGTGCCAGCAGTGAGGGGGTTTACTCTGGAAACACCATATATTTT. Residues: CASSEGVYSGNTIYF.

This chain uses TRBV29-1 with TRBJ2-7; 7 bases map to TRBD2. The V gene's germline CDR1 is SQVTM and CDR2 ANQGSEA. The CDR3 spans 12 residues. J lost 2 bases, V lost 5 bases, and 3 bases had no gene match. The CDR3 DNA is TGCAGCGTTTGGCGGGGGACCTACGAGCAGTACTTC. It codes for CSVWRGTYEQYF.

This clone was picked up a small number of times. J is TRBJ2-7 and V is TRBV5-1, with 10 bases identical to TRBD1. Per germline, CDR1 SGHRS and CDR2 YFSETQ. This CDR3 region has 14 residues. V was pared by 4 bases and J by 3 bases, with 4 bases of the junction left unmatched. The CDR3 DNA is TGCGCCAGCAGCCCCAGGACAGGGGGCTACGAGCAGTACTTC. Residues: CASSPRTGGYEQYF.

This clone was observed once. This chain links TRBV5-1 with TRBJ2-7; TRBD2 is a possible D gene (5 bases). CDR1 SGHRS and CDR2 YFSETQ come from the germline V gene. The V end lost 4 bases, the J end lost 5 bases, and 25 bases lay between the germline ends. The CDR3 spans 17 residues. CDR3 sequence (DNA): TGCGCCAGCAGCCTGGACCCAGCGGCAGGTTTTATCCACGAGCAGTACTTC. Translated: CASSLDPAAGFIHEQYF.

The chain recombines TRBV30 with TRBJ2-7; 7 nucleotides line up with TRBD2. V was pared by 5 bases and J by 0 bases, with 7 bases of the junction left unmatched. The V gene's germline CDR1 is GTSNPN and CDR2 SVGIG (reference sequence). The CDR3 covers 14 residues. CDR3 coding DNA: TGTGCCTGGGGGAGGCGGACTAGCTCCTACGAGCAGTACTTC. Translation gives CAWGRRTSSYEQYF.

V is TRBV19 and J is TRBJ2-2; D is possibly TRBD2 (6 bases). The germline V and J ends were trimmed by 7 bases and 0 bases, with 15 bases remaining between them. This CDR3 spans 16 amino acids. Germline CDR1 reads LNHDA; CDR2 reads SQIVND (reference sequence). The CDR3 DNA is TGTGCCAGTATGGGCCTAGCGAACGCGAACACCGGGGAGCTGTTTTTT. Translation gives CASMGLANANTGELFF.